The TCR beta chain under discussion was sequenced for a study of blood T cells in healthy people across ages. Study-level results: Comparison with aged donors showed that long-lived donors had more naive CD4+ cells and higher diversity. Naive T cell percentage strongly correlated with TCR beta diversity.

Total RNA extraction produced at least 5.5 micrograms (per sample) for the study. Sample-barcoded 5' priming and a J-beta primer mix drove a second PCR of about 6 to 12 cycles. TCRdb called the 5' RACE reads again in MiXCR, with one record for every CDR3 protein. The sample includes over 1,500,000 distinct CDR3 sequences, around half of them seen just once. Regarding this clonotype: As yet, its antigen is unknown. This may be a read error, as it is one base from a much larger clone.

CDR3 size: 13 residues. V lost 4 bases, J lost 3 bases, and 8 bases lay in between. The germline gives CDR1 SGDLS, CDR2 YYNGEE. This TCR was sampled from a woman aged 40-49 years in good health. Sequenced: blood. The gene calls are TRBV9 and TRBJ2-1; D is possibly TRBD1 (6 bases). In DNA form, the CDR3 reads TGTGCCAGCAGCACGGGACACTACAATGAGCAGTTCTTC. It yields the protein CASSTGHYNEQFF.